This entry features one T cell receptor beta chain sequence. The sample contains more than one DNA sequence encoding this CDR3. These data originate in a study of cytomegalovirus exposure and HLA in healthy donors. About the research overall: Unique TCR beta sequences numbering some 120 million came from 150 million to 200 million T cells in an earlier analysis.

The PCR had 60 Vbeta and 13 Jbeta primers. The protocol was immunoSEQ multiplex PCR, while the TCRdb copy is restricted to in-frame clones and leaves out a portion. Of approximately 200,000 clones in the sample, approximately 79% were seen once. Germline V gene sequence: CDR1 SEHNR, CDR2 FQNEAQ (reference sequence). This CDR3 is 15 amino acids long. V dropped 3 bases and J dropped 4; count of bases not matched to a gene: 5. This receptor was identified in a girl aged 2 to 9 in good health and CMV-seronegative. Source material: PBMCs. The chain uses TRBV7-9 and TRBJ1-1, with TRBD1 identical over 10 bases. CDR3 DNA: TGTGCCAGCAGCTTGGGACAGGGGCCGGGCACTGAAGCTTTCTTT. It is translated as CASSLGQGPGTEAFF.